This entry is about one T cell receptor beta chain. Its cognate antigen is unknown. CDR1 DFQATT and CDR2 SNEGSKA come from the germline V gene (reference sequence). The CDR3 is 12 amino acids. This entry is derived from a study of blood T cells in healthy people across ages. Looking at the study overall: Researchers report that template switching captured about one barcoded beta molecule per two T cells. Whole-study results and caveats: There was no known CMV status for donors, so expanded clonotype changes were possibly confounded.

Isolated PBMCs totaled at least 7 million in each sample. A second 7 to 11 cycle PCR used barcoded and J-beta primers. TCRdb recomputed calls from the 5' RACE reads with MiXCR, one row per CDR3 protein. The table records over 1,500,000 distinct CDR3 sequences, 49% of them present only once. Input material: blood. This TCR was sampled from a woman aged 35 to 49 in good health. This chain joins TRBV20-1 and TRBJ2-4; D gene ambiguous. Near its end, the DNA agrees better with TRBJ2-7, so the J call may be wrong. CDR3: CSARDQLGEQYF. CDR3 in DNA: TGCAGTGCTAGAGACCAGCTCGGCGAGCAGTACTTC.